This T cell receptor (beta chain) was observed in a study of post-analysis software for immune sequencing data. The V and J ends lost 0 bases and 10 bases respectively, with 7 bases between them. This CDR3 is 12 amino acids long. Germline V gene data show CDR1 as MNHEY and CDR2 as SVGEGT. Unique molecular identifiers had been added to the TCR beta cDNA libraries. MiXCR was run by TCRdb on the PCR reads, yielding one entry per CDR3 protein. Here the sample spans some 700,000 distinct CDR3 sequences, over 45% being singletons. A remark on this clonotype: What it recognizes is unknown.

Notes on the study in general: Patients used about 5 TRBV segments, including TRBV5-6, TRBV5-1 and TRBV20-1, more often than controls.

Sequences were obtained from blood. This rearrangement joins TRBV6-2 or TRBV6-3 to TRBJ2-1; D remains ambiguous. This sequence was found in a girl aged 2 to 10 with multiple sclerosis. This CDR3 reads CASSYSGWEQFF. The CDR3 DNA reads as TGTGCCAGCAGTTACTCGGGCTGGGAGCAGTTCTTC.